This T cell receptor (beta chain) came from a study of T cell responses to AZD1222 COVID-19 vaccine. TCRdb's table, derived via immunoSEQ multiplex PCR, lists solely in-frame clones and lacks some. The sample records approximately 76,000 clones, roughly 80% being singletons. The CDR3 loop spans 15 amino acids. V trimming: 2 bases; J trimming: 1 base; junction bases outside the gene matches: 3. The germline gives CDR1 MNHEY, CDR2 SVGEGT. This clone was seen only once. Distinct nucleotide sequences in the sample also encode this CDR3. V and J are TRBV6-2 or TRBV6-3 and TRBJ2-5, with 8 nucleotides matching TRBD1. The sequences come from peripheral blood, collected on day 0 of AZD1222 vaccination. The clonotype originates from an adult in good health. CDR3 sequence (DNA): TGTGCCAGCAGTTACCTAGGGACAGGCCAAGAGACCCAGTACTTC. The encoded protein is CASSYLGTGQETQYF.